The clone carrying this TCR beta chain was picked up a small number of times. Its antigen is currently unknown. Germline V gives CDR1 LGHDT, CDR2 YNNKEL (reference sequence). This CDR3 spans 22 amino acids. V was cut by 0 bases and J by 3 bases, with 33 bases left in between. MiXCR, run by TCRdb on the 5' RACE reads, gives a single entry per CDR3 protein. Of around 400,000 distinct CDR3 sequences listed, 20% to 30% were seen once; the top ten hold roughly 8.9%. These data are taken from a study of T-cell memory formation after mild COVID-19. Overall study findings and caveats: Shrinking CD4+ clones resided mostly in CM and EM, and CD8+ ones in EMRA. Cross-reactive memory seemingly joined, as some responding clones were found in pre-infection memory. CD4/CD8 balance characterized clones contracting day 15 to 85, and CD4+ skew characterized later expanders.

J is TRBJ2-7 and V is TRBV3-1; D perhaps matches TRBD1 (6 bases). The sequencing input was PBMCs or a T cell subset sorted from them (not recorded which). The source is an adult woman who had mild COVID-19 (a few samples of this study predate the infection). Cell type and time point are not known. CDR3 sequence: CASSQDSPFRGIRDTRFYEQYF. In DNA, the CDR3 is TGTGCCAGCAGCCAAGATTCGCCTTTCCGGGGAATCCGGGACACCCGCTTCTACGAGCAGTACTTC.